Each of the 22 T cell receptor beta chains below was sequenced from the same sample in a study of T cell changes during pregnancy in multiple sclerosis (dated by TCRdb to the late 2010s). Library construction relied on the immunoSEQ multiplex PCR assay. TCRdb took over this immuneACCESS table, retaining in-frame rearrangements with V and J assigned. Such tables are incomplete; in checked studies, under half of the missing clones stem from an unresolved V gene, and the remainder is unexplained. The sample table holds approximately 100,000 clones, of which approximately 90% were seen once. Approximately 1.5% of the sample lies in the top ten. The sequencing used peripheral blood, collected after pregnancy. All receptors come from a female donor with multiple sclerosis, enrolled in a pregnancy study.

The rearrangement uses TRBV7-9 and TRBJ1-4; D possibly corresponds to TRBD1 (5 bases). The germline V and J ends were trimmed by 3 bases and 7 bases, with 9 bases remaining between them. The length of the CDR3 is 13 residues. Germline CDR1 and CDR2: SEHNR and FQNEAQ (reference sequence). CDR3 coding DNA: TGTGCCAGCAGCTTGCCAGGGTCTGAAAAACTGTTTTTT. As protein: CASSLPGSEKLFF.

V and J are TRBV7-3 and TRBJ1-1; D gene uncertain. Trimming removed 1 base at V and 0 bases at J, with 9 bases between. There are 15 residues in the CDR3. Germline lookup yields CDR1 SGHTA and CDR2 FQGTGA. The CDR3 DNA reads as TGTGCCAGCAGCTTAATGGGAGGTATGAACACTGAAGCTTTCTTT. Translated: CASSLMGGMNTEAFF. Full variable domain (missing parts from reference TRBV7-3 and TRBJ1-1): GAGVSQTPSNKVTEKGKYVELRCDPISGHTALYWYRQSLGQGPEFLIYFQGTGAADDSGLPNDRFFAVRPEGSVSTLKIQRTERGDSAVYLCASSLMGGMNTEAFFGQGTRLTVV.

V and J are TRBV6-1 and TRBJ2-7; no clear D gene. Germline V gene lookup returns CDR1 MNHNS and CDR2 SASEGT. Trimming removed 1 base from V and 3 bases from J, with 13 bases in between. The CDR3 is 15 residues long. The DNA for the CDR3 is TGTGCCAGCAGTGAAGGAGGTCGGTCCCTCTACGAGCAGTACTTC. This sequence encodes CASSEGGRSLYEQYF.

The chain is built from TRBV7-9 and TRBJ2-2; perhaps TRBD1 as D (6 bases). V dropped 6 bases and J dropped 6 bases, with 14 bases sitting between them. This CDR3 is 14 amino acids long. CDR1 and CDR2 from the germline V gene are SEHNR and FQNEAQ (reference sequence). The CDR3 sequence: CASRATGLAGELFF. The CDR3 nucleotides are TGTGCCAGCAGAGCAACAGGGTTAGCCGGGGAGCTGTTTTTT.

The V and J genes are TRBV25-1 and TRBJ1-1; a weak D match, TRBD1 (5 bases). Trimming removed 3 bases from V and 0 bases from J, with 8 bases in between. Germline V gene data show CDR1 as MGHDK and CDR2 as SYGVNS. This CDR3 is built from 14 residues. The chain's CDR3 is CASSEVGVNTEAFF. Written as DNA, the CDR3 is TGTGCCAGCAGTGAGGTAGGGGTGAACACTGAAGCTTTCTTT.

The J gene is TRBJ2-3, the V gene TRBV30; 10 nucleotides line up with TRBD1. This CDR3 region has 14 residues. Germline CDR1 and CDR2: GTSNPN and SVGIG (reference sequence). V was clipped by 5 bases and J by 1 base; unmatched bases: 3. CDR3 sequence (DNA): TGTGCCTGGGGACAGGGGGTCGGCACAGATACGCAGTATTTT. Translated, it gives CAWGQGVGTDTQYF.

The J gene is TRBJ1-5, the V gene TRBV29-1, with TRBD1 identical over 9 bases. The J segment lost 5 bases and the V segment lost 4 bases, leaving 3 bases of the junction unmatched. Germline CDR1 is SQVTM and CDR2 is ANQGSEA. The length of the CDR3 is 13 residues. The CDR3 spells CSVGDRVDQPQHF. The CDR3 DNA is TGCAGCGTTGGGGACAGGGTGGATCAGCCCCAGCATTTT.

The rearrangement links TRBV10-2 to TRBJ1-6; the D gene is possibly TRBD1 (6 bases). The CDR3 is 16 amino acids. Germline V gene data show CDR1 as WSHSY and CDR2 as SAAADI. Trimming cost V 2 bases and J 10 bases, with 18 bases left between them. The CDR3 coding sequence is TGCGCCAGCAGTGAGGTTTCCGGCCAGGGACACTCACCCCTCCACTTT. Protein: CASSEVSGQGHSPLHF.

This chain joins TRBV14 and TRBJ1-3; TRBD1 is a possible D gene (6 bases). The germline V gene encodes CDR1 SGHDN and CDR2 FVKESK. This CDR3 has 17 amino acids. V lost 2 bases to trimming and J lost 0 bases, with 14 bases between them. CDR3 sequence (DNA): TGTGCCAGCAGCCAACGGACAGTAAATGCCTCTGGAAACACCATATATTTT. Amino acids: CASSQRTVNASGNTIYF.

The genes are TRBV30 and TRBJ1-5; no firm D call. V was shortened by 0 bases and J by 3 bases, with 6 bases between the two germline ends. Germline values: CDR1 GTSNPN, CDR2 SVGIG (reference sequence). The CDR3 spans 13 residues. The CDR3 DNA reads TGTGCCTGGAGTGTACAGATCAATCAGCCCCAGCATTTT. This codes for CAWSVQINQPQHF.

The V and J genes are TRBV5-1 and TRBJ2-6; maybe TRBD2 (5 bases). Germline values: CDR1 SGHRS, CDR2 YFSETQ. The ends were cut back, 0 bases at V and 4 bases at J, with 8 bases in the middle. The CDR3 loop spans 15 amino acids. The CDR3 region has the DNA TGCGCCAGCAGCTTGGAGGAGGACGGGGCCAACGTCCTGACTTTC. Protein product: CASSLEEDGANVLTF.

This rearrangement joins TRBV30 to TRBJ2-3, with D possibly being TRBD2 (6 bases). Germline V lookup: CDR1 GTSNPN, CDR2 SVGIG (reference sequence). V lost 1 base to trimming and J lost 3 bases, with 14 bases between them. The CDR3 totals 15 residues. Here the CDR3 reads CAWSGDLIGTDTQYF. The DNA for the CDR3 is TGTGCCTGGAGTGGGGACTTGATTGGGACAGATACGCAGTATTTT.

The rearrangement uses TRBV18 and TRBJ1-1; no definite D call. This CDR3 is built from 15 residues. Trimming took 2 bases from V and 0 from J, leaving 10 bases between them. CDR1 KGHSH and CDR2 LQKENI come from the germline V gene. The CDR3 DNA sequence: TGTGCCAGCTCACCAAAGTCCGGGATGAACACTGAAGCTTTCTTT. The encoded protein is CASSPKSGMNTEAFF.

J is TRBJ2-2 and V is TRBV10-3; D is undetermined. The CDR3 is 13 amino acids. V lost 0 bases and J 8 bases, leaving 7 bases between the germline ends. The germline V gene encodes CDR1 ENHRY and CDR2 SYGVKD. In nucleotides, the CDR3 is TGTGCCATCAGTGAGTCGAACCTAGGGGAGCTGTTTTTT. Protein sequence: CAISESNLGELFF.

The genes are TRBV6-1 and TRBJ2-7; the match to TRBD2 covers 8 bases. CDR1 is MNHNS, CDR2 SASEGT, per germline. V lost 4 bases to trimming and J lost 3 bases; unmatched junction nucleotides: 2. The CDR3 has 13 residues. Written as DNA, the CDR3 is TGTGCCAGCAGTGCAAGCGGGGGCTACGAGCAGTACTTC. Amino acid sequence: CASSASGGYEQYF.

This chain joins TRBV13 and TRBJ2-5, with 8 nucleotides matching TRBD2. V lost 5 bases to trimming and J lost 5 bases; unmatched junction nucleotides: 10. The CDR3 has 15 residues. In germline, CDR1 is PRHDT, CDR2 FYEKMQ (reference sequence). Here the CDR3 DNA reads TGTGCCAGCAGCCAACAAGGCCGGGGGGGGGAGACCCAGTACTTC. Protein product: CASSQQGRGGETQYF.

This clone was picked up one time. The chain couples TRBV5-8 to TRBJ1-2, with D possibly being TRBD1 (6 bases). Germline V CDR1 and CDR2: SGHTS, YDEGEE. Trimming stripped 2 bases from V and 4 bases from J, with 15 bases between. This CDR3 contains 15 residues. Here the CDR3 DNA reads TGTGCCAGCAGCTTCACAGGGAAGAGCCCCTATGGCTACACCTTC. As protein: CASSFTGKSPYGYTF.

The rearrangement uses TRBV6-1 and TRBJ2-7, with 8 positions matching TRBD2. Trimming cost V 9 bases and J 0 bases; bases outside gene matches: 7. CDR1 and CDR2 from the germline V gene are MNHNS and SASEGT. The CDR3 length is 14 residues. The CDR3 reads CARGGLGLSYEQYF. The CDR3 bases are TGTGCCAGAGGGGGACTAGGGCTCTCCTACGAGCAGTACTTC.

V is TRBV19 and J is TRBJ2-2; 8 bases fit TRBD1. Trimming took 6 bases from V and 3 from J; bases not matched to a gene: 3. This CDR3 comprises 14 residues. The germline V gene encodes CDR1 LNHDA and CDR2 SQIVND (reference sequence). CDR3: CASRQDRDTGELFF. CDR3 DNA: TGTGCCAGTAGACAGGACAGGGACACCGGGGAGCTGTTTTTT.

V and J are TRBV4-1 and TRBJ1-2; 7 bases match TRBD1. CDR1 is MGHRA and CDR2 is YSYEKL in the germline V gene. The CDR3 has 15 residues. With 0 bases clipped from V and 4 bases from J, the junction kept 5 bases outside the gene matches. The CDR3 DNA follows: TGCGCCAGCAGCCAAGAACAGGGGCCTTTCTATGGCTACACCTTC. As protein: CASSQEQGPFYGYTF.

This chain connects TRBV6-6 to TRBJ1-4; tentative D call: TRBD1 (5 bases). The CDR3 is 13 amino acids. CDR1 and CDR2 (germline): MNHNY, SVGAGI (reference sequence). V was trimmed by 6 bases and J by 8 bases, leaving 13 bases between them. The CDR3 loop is CASRGEGGEKLFF. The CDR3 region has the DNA TGTGCCAGCAGGGGGGAGGGAGGAGAAAAACTGTTTTTT.

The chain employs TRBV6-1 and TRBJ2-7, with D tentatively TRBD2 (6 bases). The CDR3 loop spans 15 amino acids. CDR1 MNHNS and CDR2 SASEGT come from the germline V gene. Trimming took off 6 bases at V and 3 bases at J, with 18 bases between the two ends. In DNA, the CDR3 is TGTGCCAGCAGCGGGGCTCCGGGGGAGAGCTACGAGCAGTACTTC. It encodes CASSGAPGESYEQYF.